This T cell receptor beta chain was retrieved from a study of T cells expressing NK-cell markers. Study results and caveats: These clonotypes also led the CD3+CD56-NKG2C+ fraction in a handful of donors.

TCRdb re-called the 5' RACE reads; every CDR3 protein appears as one record, without DNA. In all, the sample yields approximately 150,000 distinct CDR3 sequences. Per germline, CDR1 DFQATT and CDR2 SNEGSKA (reference sequence). The CDR3 length is 15 residues. A word on this clonotype: The antigen is not known.

The clonotype comes from a man between 18 and 35 years old in good health. Input material: blood T cells: a sorted CD56 or NKG2C T cell subset, CD4+ or CD8+ T cells, or bulk PBMC T cells (not recorded which). The gene calls are TRBV20-1 and TRBJ2-1; lacking DNA, the TRBD1 call made by TCRdb goes unchecked. The chain's CDR3 is CSASGIPEAYNEQFF.